The rows below give T cell receptor beta chains drawn from one sample of a study of CD8+ T cells in alopecia areata. This table comes from immunoSEQ multiplex PCR, and its TCRdb copy is limited to in-frame clones, with some not included. Among approximately 30,000 clones, approximately 58% were seen once, and the ten largest hold around 43%. The sample consisted of NKG2D-high CD8+ T cells sorted from blood. These receptors were collected from a human donor with alopecia areata. CDR3s include the opening cysteine and the closing phenylalanine or tryptophan. A D gene is named only where the DNA matches it firmly. Only part of the rows carry a size: once, few, many, or a class if the clone is expanded.

cdr3_aa	cdr3_nt	v_call	clone_size	j_call	d_call
CASSSFEQFF	TGTGCCAGCAGCTCTTTTGAGCAGTTCTTC	TRBV28	.	TRBJ2-1	.
CASSPRVGTEAFF	TGTGCCAGCAGCCCCCGTGTCGGCACTGAAGCTTTCTTT	TRBV7-6	.	TRBJ1-1	.
CASSQHSSPAYEQYF	TGCGCCAGCAGCCAGCATTCCTCCCCCGCGTACGAGCAGTACTTC	TRBV4-3	.	TRBJ2-7	.
CASSLRRGRTNEKLFF	TGTGCCAGCAGTCTTCGTAGGGGTAGAACTAATGAAAAACTGTTTTTT	TRBV28	many	TRBJ1-4	.
CASSQDKSGYYEQYF	TGCGCCAGCAGCCAAGATAAAAGCGGGTATTACGAGCAGTACTTC	TRBV4-3	.	TRBJ2-7	.
CASSLDPTVYSGNTIYF	TGTGCCAGCAGCTTAGATCCGACAGTTTACTCTGGAAACACCATATATTTT	TRBV11-3	few	TRBJ1-3	.
CASSVAGGALNEQFF	TGTGCCAGCAGTGTAGCGGGGGGCGCCCTCAATGAGCAGTTCTTC	TRBV6-6	.	TRBJ2-1	TRBD2
CAISTKRGASYNEQFF	TGTGCCATCAGTACAAAGCGGGGGGCCTCCTACAATGAGCAGTTCTTC	TRBV10-3	.	TRBJ2-1	TRBD2
CALCGGCTGELFF	TGCGCCCTCTGCGGGGGGTGCACCGGGGAGCTGTTTTTT	TRBV23-1	few	TRBJ2-2	TRBD2
CASSSSGGTNTEAFF	TGTGCCAGCAGCTCGAGCGGGGGTACGAACACTGAAGCTTTCTTT	TRBV7-3	once	TRBJ1-1	.
CASSEARGTGFLGYTF	TGTGCCAGCAGTGAAGCGCGTGGGACAGGGTTCCTCGGCTACACCTTC	TRBV2	.	TRBJ1-2	TRBD1
CASSLEGTRSEKLFF	TGTGCCAGCAGCTTAGAGGGGACTCGCAGTGAAAAACTGTTTTTT	TRBV7-8	large	TRBJ1-4	.
CASTDLAQASGKETQYF	TGTGCCAGCACCGATCTAGCCCAGGCTAGCGGGAAAGAGACCCAGTACTTC	TRBV28	.	TRBJ2-5	TRBD2
CASRTFPGRLQETQYF	TGTGCCAGCAGAACCTTTCCGGGACGTCTCCAAGAGACCCAGTACTTC	TRBV5-4	.	TRBJ2-5	.
CASSYSPYGGTEAFF	TGTGCCAGCAGTTACTCACCTTATGGGGGCACTGAAGCTTTCTTT	TRBV27	.	TRBJ1-1	.
CSARPGPDYEQYF	TGCAGCGCGAGACCGGGACCAGACTACGAGCAGTACTTC	TRBV29-1	.	TRBJ2-7	.
CASSWYSTYEQYF	TGTGCCAGCAGCTGGTACAGCACCTACGAGCAGTACTTC	TRBV7-8	.	TRBJ2-7	.
CASSFERGSYNEQFF	TGCGCCAGCAGCTTTGAGCGAGGCTCCTACAATGAGCAGTTCTTC	TRBV5-1	few	TRBJ2-1	.
CASSFSQGGHIQYF	TGCGCCAGCAGCTTTTCCCAAGGGGGCCACATTCAGTACTTC	TRBV5-1	once	TRBJ2-4	TRBD1
CASSFGPPQPQHF	TGTGCCAGCAGCTTTGGACCGCCCCAGCCCCAGCATTTT	TRBV7-9	.	TRBJ1-5	.
CASSFLESHNEQFF	TGTGCCAGCAGTTTTTTAGAGAGCCACAATGAGCAGTTCTTC	TRBV28	few	TRBJ2-1	.
CASSERGSMNTEAFF	TGTGCCAGCAGTGAACGCGGCAGCATGAACACTGAAGCTTTCTTT	TRBV25-1	.	TRBJ1-1	.
CASSLGRGPYEQYF	TGTGCCAGCAGCTTGGGACGGGGTCCCTACGAGCAGTACTTC	TRBV5-4	.	TRBJ2-7	.
CASSAGGTEAFF	TGTGCCAGCAGCGCAGGGGGTACTGAAGCTTTCTTT	TRBV9	.	TRBJ1-1	TRBD1
CASSDAPGQGSYEQYF	TGTGCCAGCAGTGATGCACCGGGACAGGGAAGCTACGAGCAGTACTTC	TRBV6-1	.	TRBJ2-7	TRBD1
CASSPRQGEAFF	TGTGCCAGCAGCCCCCGACAGGGTGAAGCTTTCTTT	TRBV7-9	few	TRBJ1-1	TRBD1
CASSVTTNEQYF	TGTGCCAGCAGTGTGACTACTAACGAGCAGTACTTC	TRBV6-6	few	TRBJ2-7	.